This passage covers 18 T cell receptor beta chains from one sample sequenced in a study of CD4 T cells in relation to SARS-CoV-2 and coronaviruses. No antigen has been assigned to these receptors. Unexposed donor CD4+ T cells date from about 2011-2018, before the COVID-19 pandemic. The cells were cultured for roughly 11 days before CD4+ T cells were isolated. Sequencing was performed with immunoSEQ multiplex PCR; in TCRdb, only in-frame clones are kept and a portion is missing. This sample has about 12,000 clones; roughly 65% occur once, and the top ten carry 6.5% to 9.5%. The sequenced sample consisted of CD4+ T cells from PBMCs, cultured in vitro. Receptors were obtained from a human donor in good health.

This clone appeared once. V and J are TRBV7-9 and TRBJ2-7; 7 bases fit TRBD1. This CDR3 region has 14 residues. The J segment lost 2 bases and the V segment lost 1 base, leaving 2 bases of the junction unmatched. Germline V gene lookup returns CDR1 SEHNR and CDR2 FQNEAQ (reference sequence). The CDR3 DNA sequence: TGTGCCAGCAGCTTAGATGGGACAGCCTACGAGCAGTACTTC. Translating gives CASSLDGTAYEQYF.

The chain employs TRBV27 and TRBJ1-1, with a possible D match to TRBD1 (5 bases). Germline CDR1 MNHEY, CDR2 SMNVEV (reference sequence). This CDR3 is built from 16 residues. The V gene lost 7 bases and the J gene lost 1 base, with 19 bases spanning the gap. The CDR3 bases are TGTGCCAGCACCATCAGCGGGGGGGTATCGAACACTGAAGCTTTCTTT. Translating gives CASTISGGVSNTEAFF.

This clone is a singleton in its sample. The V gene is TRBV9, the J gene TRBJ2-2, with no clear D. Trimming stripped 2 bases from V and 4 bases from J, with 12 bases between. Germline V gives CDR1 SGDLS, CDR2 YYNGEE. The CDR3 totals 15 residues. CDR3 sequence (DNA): TGTGCCAGCAGCGTTGGGCCGGAGACCACCGGGGAGCTGTTTTTT. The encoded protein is CASSVGPETTGELFF.

The CDR3 sequence: CASSLAEGRNSPLHF. The CDR3 DNA sequence: TGCGCCAGCAGCTTGGCCGAAGGCCGAAACTCACCCCTCCACTTT. The genes are TRBV5-1 and TRBJ1-6; D remains ambiguous. Between the trimmed V and J ends, which lost 0 bases and 10 bases, there was a span of 14 bases. This CDR3 contains 15 residues. Germline V gives CDR1 SGHRS, CDR2 YFSETQ.

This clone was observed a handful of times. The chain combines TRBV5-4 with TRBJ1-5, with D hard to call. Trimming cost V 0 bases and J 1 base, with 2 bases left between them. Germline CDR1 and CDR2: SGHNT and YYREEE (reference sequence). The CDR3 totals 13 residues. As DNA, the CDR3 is TGTGCCAGCAGCTTGGGGAGCAATCAGCCCCAGCATTTT. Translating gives CASSLGSNQPQHF.

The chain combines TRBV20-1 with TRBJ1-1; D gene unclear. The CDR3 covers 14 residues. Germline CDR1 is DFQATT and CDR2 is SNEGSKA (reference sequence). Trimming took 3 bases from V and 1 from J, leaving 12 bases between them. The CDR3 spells CSASRGTRNTEAFF. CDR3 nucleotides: TGCAGTGCTAGTCGGGGAACCCGGAACACTGAAGCTTTCTTT.

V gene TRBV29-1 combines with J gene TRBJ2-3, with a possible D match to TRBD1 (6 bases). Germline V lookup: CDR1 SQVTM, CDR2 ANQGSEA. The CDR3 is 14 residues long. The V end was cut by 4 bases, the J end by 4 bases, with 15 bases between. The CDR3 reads CSVGAGAISDTQYF. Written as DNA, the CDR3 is TGCAGCGTTGGGGCAGGGGCCATCTCAGATACGCAGTATTTT.

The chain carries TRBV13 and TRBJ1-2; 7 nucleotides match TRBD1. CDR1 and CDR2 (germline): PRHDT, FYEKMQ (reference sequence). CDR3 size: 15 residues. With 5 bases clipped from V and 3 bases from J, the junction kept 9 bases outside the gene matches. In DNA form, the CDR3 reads TGTGCCAGCAGCAGAACTCCCGGGACAGACTATGGCTACACCTTC. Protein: CASSRTPGTDYGYTF.

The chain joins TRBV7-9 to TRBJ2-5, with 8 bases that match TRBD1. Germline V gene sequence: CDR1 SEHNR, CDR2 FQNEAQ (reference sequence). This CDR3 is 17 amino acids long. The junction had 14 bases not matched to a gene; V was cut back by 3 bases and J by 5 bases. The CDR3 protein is CASSFGQGSAPGETQYF. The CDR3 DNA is TGTGCCAGCAGCTTTGGACAGGGTTCTGCCCCCGGGGAGACCCAGTACTTC.

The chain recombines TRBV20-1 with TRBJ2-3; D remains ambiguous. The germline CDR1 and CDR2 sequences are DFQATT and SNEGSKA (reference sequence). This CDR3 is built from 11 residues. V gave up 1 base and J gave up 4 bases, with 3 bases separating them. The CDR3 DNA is TGCAGTGCTAGAGTCCCAGATACGCAGTATTTT. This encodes CSARVPDTQYF.

This CDR3 reads CASSTRTGGTSPLHF. The CDR3 DNA reads as TGTGCCAGCAGTACCCGGACTGGAGGAACGTCACCCCTCCACTTT. The J gene is TRBJ1-6, the V gene TRBV6-5; no reliable D call. Trimming removed 5 bases at V and 10 bases at J, with 18 bases between. The CDR3 length is 15 residues. Per germline, CDR1 MNHEY and CDR2 SVGAGI.

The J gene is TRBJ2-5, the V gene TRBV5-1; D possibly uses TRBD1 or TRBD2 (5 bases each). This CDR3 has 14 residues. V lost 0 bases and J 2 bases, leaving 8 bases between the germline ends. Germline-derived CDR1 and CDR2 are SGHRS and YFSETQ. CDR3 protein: CASSLGGPQETQYF. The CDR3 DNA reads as TGCGCCAGCAGCTTGGGGGGACCTCAAGAGACCCAGTACTTC. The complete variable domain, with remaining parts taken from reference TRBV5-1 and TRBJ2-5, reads KAGVTQTPRYLIKTRGQQVTLSCSPISGHRSVSWYQQTPGQGLQFLFEYFSETQRNKGNFPGRFSGRQFSNSRSEMNVSTLELGDSALYLCASSLGGPQETQYFGPGTRLLVL.

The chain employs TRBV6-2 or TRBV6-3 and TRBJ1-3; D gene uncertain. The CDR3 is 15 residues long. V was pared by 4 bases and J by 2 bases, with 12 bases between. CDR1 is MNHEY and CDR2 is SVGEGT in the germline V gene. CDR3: CASSFWNIPGNTIYF. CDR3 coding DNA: TGTGCCAGCAGTTTTTGGAACATCCCTGGAAACACCATATATTTT.

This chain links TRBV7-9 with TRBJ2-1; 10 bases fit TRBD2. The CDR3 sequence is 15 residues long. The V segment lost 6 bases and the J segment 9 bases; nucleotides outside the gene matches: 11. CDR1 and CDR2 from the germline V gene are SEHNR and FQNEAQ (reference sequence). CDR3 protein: CASSPSGRAITEQFF. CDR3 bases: TGTGCCAGCAGTCCAAGCGGGAGGGCCATTACTGAGCAGTTCTTC.

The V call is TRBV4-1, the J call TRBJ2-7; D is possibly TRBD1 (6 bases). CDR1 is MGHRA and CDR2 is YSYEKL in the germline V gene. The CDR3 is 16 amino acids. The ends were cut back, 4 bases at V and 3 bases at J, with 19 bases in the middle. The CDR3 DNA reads TGCGCCAGCAGCCTCGGGACAATGGGGCGGCACTACGAGCAGTACTTC. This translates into CASSLGTMGRHYEQYF.

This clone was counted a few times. CDR3 DNA: TGCGCCAGCACTCCTGGAGCCACGGAGGGAAGTCAGCCCCAGCATTTT. Its protein is CASTPGATEGSQPQHF. This chain links TRBV10-1 with TRBJ1-5; D is uncertain. Per the germline V gene, CDR1 is WNHNN and CDR2 is SYGVQD (reference sequence). Trimming pared 7 bases from V and 6 bases from J, leaving 22 bases between. This CDR3 comprises 16 residues.

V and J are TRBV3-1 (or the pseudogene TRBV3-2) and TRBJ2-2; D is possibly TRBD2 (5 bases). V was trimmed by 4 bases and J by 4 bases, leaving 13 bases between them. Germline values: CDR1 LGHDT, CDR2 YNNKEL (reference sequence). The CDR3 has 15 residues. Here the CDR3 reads CASSPGQRVTGELFF. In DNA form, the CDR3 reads TGTGCCAGCAGCCCCGGTCAGAGGGTCACCGGGGAGCTGTTTTTT.

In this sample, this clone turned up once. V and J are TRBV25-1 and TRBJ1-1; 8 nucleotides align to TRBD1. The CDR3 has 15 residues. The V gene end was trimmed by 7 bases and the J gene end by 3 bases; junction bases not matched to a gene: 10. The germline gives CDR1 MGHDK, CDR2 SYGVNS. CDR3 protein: CASTPAGTGYTEAFF. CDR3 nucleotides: TGTGCCAGCACCCCAGCGGGGACAGGTTACACTGAAGCTTTCTTT.